The 29 T cell receptor beta chains below come from one sample, sequenced in a study of cytomegalovirus exposure and HLA in healthy donors. PCR involved 60 Vbeta and 13 Jbeta primers. Some clones are missing from TCRdb's copy, which holds only in-frame ones; the method was immunoSEQ multiplex PCR. This table holds around 96,000 clones, more than 70% found once. Sequenced input: PBMCs. These receptors originate from a man between 18 and 35 years old in good health and CMV-seronegative.

This chain's CDR3 is CASSQPRDRTGNTIYF. The DNA for the CDR3 is TGCGCCAGCAGCCAACCACGGGACAGGACTGGAAACACCATATATTTT. This chain joins TRBV4-1 and TRBJ1-3; 8 bases agree with TRBD1. The CDR3 length is 16 residues. J gave up 2 bases and V 2 bases, and 5 bases lay outside the gene matches. Germline V CDR1 and CDR2: MGHRA, YSYEKL.

J is TRBJ1-6 and V is TRBV4-2; perhaps TRBD1 as D (6 bases). Per germline, CDR1 LGHNA and CDR2 YNFKEQ. The CDR3 totals 17 residues. Trimming left V 2 bases short and J 7 bases short, with 18 bases between. CDR3: CASSQPPGGDRNSPLHF. DNA of the CDR3: TGTGCCAGCAGCCAACCCCCGGGGGGCGATAGGAATTCACCCCTCCACTTT.

The V and J genes are TRBV27 and TRBJ2-7, with D maybe TRBD1 (6 bases). Trimming pared 4 bases from V and 2 bases from J, leaving 9 bases between. CDR3 length equals 13 residues. The germline gives CDR1 MNHEY, CDR2 SMNVEV (reference sequence). The CDR3 DNA follows: TGTGCCAGCAGTTACAGGGCCACCTACGAGCAGTACTTC. Protein: CASSYRATYEQYF.

The chain uses TRBV6-1 and TRBJ1-2, with D possibly being TRBD1 (6 bases). Between the trimmed V and J ends, which lost 6 bases and 1 base, there was a span of 9 bases. CDR3 size: 13 residues. The germline gives CDR1 MNHNS, CDR2 SASEGT. The CDR3 DNA follows: TGTGCCAGCAGCGGGGGGCGTAACTATGGCTACACCTTC. This gives the protein CASSGGRNYGYTF.

Note on this clone: The sample carries other DNA sequences with the same CDR3. The chain uses TRBV5-1 and TRBJ2-7, with 9 bases that match TRBD1. Trimming cost V 0 bases and J 4 bases; bases outside gene matches: 2. Germline lookup yields CDR1 SGHRS and CDR2 YFSETQ. The CDR3 contains 14 residues. The CDR3 DNA follows: TGCGCCAGCAGCTTGGAACAGGGGGCTTACGAGCAGTACTTC. This translates into CASSLEQGAYEQYF.

This clone was counted once. The rearrangement joins TRBV27 to TRBJ2-1; 7 nucleotides line up with TRBD2. The CDR3 is made up of 15 amino acids. The J segment lost 2 bases and the V segment lost 2 bases, leaving 3 bases of the junction unmatched. The germline CDR1 and CDR2 sequences are MNHEY and SMNVEV (reference sequence). Here the CDR3 DNA reads TGTGCCAGCAGTTTAAGCGGGGAGGCCTACAATGAGCAGTTCTTC. Its protein product is CASSLSGEAYNEQFF.

The V gene is TRBV5-1, the J gene TRBJ1-2; TRBD1 matches 8 bases. J was trimmed by 7 bases and V by 0 bases; bases with no gene match: 2. This CDR3 contains 13 residues. Germline lookup yields CDR1 SGHRS and CDR2 YFSETQ. The CDR3 reads CASSLGTGGGYTF. The DNA of the CDR3 is TGCGCCAGCAGCTTGGGCACAGGGGGTGGCTACACCTTC. The full variable domain, rest sourced from reference TRBV5-1 and TRBJ1-2, is KAGVTQTPRYLIKTRGQQVTLSCSPISGHRSVSWYQQTPGQGLQFLFEYFSETQRNKGNFPGRFSGRQFSNSRSEMNVSTLELGDSALYLCASSLGTGGGYTFGSGTRLTVV.

The V and J genes are TRBV7-2 and TRBJ2-3; 8 bases align to TRBD2. The CDR3 loop spans 14 amino acids. V was clipped by 0 bases and J by 9 bases; unmatched bases: 5. The germline CDR1 and CDR2 sequences are SGHTA and FQGNSA. The chain's CDR3 is CASSLAPASGTQYF. DNA for the CDR3: TGTGCCAGCAGCTTAGCCCCGGCTAGCGGGACGCAGTATTTT.

The J gene is TRBJ2-3, the V gene TRBV6-4, with TRBD2 matching over 9 bases. The CDR3 extends over 15 amino acids. Trimming at V came to 10 bases and at J to 6 bases, leaving 14 bases not matched to a gene. Germline V gene lookup returns CDR1 MRHNA and CDR2 SNTAGT. CDR3 sequence reads: CATSRAGGPGDTQYF. The DNA for the CDR3 is TGTGCCACCTCTCGGGCGGGGGGGCCGGGGGATACGCAGTATTTT.

The V and J genes are TRBV4-2 and TRBJ2-7; a weak D match, TRBD2 (6 bases). Deletions cut 3 bases from V and 1 base from J, with 19 bases between. The CDR3 contains 17 residues. The germline V gene encodes CDR1 LGHNA and CDR2 YNFKEQ. CDR3 sequence: CASSHLSSGRPSYEQYF. The CDR3 DNA is TGTGCCAGCAGCCACCTTTCCAGCGGGCGACCTTCCTACGAGCAGTACTTC.

The rearrangement links TRBV27 to TRBJ2-7; TRBD1 might be the D (6 bases). The CDR3 spans 15 residues. The germline CDR1 and CDR2 sequences are MNHEY and SMNVEV (reference sequence). V gave up 5 bases and J gave up 0 bases, with 14 bases separating them. CDR3 sequence: CASSASGATSYEQYF. For the CDR3, the DNA is TGTGCCAGCAGTGCGTCAGGGGCCACCTCCTACGAGCAGTACTTC.

J is TRBJ2-3 and V is TRBV6-6; 7 nucleotides match TRBD2. This CDR3 is 15 amino acids long. Germline CDR1 and CDR2: MNHNY and SVGAGI (reference sequence). J gave up 6 bases and V 0 bases, and 6 bases lay outside the gene matches. In DNA form, the CDR3 reads TGTGCCAGCAGTTACTCTTCCGGGGAGGGGGATACGCAGTATTTT. As protein: CASSYSSGEGDTQYF.

The J gene is TRBJ1-6, the V gene TRBV6-5; possible D gene TRBD1, 5 bases. The length of the CDR3 is 16 residues. Germline V lookup: CDR1 MNHEY, CDR2 SVGAGI. Trimming pared 2 bases from V and 8 bases from J, leaving 16 bases between. CDR3 sequence (DNA): TGTGCCAGCAGTTACGGTTACACAGAAGGGGATTCACCCCTCCACTTT. Amino acids: CASSYGYTEGDSPLHF.

This chain connects TRBV5-1 to TRBJ2-5; TRBD2 matches at 9 bases. CDR1 and CDR2 from the germline V gene are SGHRS and YFSETQ. Losses at the gene ends were 5 bases for V and 0 bases for J; bases not matched to a gene: 5. This CDR3 is built from 15 residues. The CDR3 nucleotides are TGCGCCAGCAGGCCGGCGGGGGGGAACCAAGAGACCCAGTACTTC. Translation: CASRPAGGNQETQYF.

This chain connects TRBV7-3 to TRBJ2-3; D gene ambiguous. CDR1 is SGHTA and CDR2 is FQGTGA in the germline V gene. The CDR3 is 13 residues long. Trimming cost V 5 bases and J 3 bases, with 9 bases left between them. The CDR3 nucleotides read TGTGCCAGCAGCCAGTATACAACAGATACGCAGTATTTT. Translation gives CASSQYTTDTQYF.

V and J are TRBV5-1 and TRBJ2-5, with TRBD2 matching 12 bases. From germline, CDR1 is SGHRS and CDR2 YFSETQ. V lost 5 bases and J lost 5; bases outside the gene matches: 13. The length of the CDR3 is 17 residues. Written as DNA, the CDR3 is TGCGCCAGCAGTTTCCCGTCCCGACTAGCGGGGGCGGAGACCCAGTACTTC. This sequence encodes CASSFPSRLAGAETQYF.

The V gene is TRBV7-2, the J gene TRBJ1-6; tentatively, D is TRBD1 (6 bases). V lost 5 bases and J lost 7, with 15 bases in between. There are 15 residues in the CDR3. The germline CDR1 and CDR2 sequences are SGHTA and FQGNSA. The CDR3 is CASSPPGGLNSPLHF. DNA for the CDR3: TGTGCCAGCAGCCCCCCCGGGGGGCTAAATTCACCCCTCCACTTT.

This sequence joins TRBV9 and TRBJ2-5; TRBD2 matches at 10 bases. Trimming at V came to 0 bases and at J to 4 bases, leaving 3 bases not matched to a gene. CDR1 SGDLS and CDR2 YYNGEE come from the germline V gene. The CDR3 covers 15 residues. In DNA form, the CDR3 reads TGTGCCAGCAGCGTAGAAGCGGGGGGGGTAGAGACCCAGTACTTC. It yields the protein CASSVEAGGVETQYF.

J is TRBJ2-1 and V is TRBV10-2; no definite D call. The CDR3 extends over 13 amino acids. The V end lost 3 bases, the J end lost 4 bases, and 7 bases lay between the germline ends. Germline values: CDR1 WSHSY, CDR2 SAAADI. The CDR3 bases are TGCGCCAGCAGTGAACCAGCGTACAATGAGCAGTTCTTC. Protein sequence: CASSEPAYNEQFF.

The rearrangement links TRBV27 to TRBJ2-7, with D possibly being TRBD1 (5 bases). The germline gives CDR1 MNHEY, CDR2 SMNVEV (reference sequence). This CDR3 region has 13 residues. Between the trimmed V and J ends, which lost 3 bases and 2 bases, there was a span of 8 bases. CDR3 residues: CASSFAGTYEQYF. CDR3 nucleotides: TGTGCCAGCAGTTTTGCAGGGACCTACGAGCAGTACTTC.

This clone was observed once. This rearrangement joins TRBV9 to TRBJ2-3, with 8 positions matching TRBD2. The CDR3 consists of 16 residues. J was trimmed by 3 bases and V by 0 bases; bases with no gene match: 6. Germline-derived CDR1 and CDR2 are SGDLS and YYNGEE. The CDR3 DNA sequence: TGTGCCAGCAGCGTAGACGGACTAGCTGTTACAGATACGCAGTATTTT. Its translation is CASSVDGLAVTDTQYF.

To note about this clone: Relative to the germline gene, one junction end is altered; a read error may explain this. The gene calls are TRBV7-7 and TRBJ2-2; D gene unclear. CDR3 length: 13 residues. Germline loops: CDR1 SSHAT, CDR2 FNYEAQ (reference sequence). CDR3 sequence: CASSLGRTGELFF. Written as DNA, the CDR3 is TGTGCTAGCAGCCTAGGGCGGACCGGGGAGCTGTTTTTT.

This chain uses TRBV30 with TRBJ1-1; D might be TRBD1 (5 bases). CDR3 length: 14 residues. Deletions cut 2 bases from V and 7 bases from J, with 17 bases between. CDR1 and CDR2 (germline): GTSNPN, SVGIG (reference sequence). CDR3 protein: CAWSPPGGRVEAFF. DNA of the CDR3: TGTGCCTGGAGTCCCCCGGGGGGGAGAGTTGAAGCTTTCTTT.

This chain connects TRBV15 to TRBJ2-7; 8 bases line up with TRBD1. The CDR3 is 13 amino acids. The V gene's germline CDR1 is LNHNV and CDR2 YYDKDF (reference sequence). V trimming: 8 bases; J trimming: 5 bases; junction bases outside the gene matches: 8. The CDR3 spells CATRQGAINEQYF. In DNA, the CDR3 is TGTGCCACCCGCCAGGGGGCGATCAACGAGCAGTACTTC. The entire variable domain, with the rest obtained from reference TRBV15 and TRBJ2-7, is as follows: DAMVIQNPRYQVTQFGKPVTLSCSQTLNHNVMYWYQQKSSQAPKLLFHYYDKDFNNEADTPDNFQSRRPNTSFCFLDIRSPGLGDTAMYLCATRQGAINEQYFGPGTRLTVT.

This chain connects TRBV2 to TRBJ2-1; 8 bases fit TRBD2. J gave up 8 bases and V 6 bases, and 6 bases lay outside the gene matches. Germline V gives CDR1 SNHLY, CDR2 FYNNEI. The length of the CDR3 is 13 residues. The DNA for the CDR3 is TGTGCCAGCAGGCGACTAGCGACGGATGAGCAGTTCTTC. It encodes CASRRLATDEQFF. Together with reference TRBV2 and TRBJ2-1, the CDR3 gives the full variable domain: EPEVTQTPSHQVTQMGQEVILRCVPISNHLYFYWYRQILGQKVEFLVSFYNNEISEKSEIFDDQFSVERPDGSNFTLKIRSTKLEDSAMYFCASRRLATDEQFFGPGTRLTVL.

The V call is TRBV5-1, the J call TRBJ2-2; D perhaps matches TRBD1 (5 bases). CDR3 size: 16 residues. Per the germline V gene, CDR1 is SGHRS and CDR2 is YFSETQ. Trimming took 0 bases from V and 4 from J, leaving 13 bases between them. CDR3 in DNA: TGCGCCAGCAGCTTGGGGACCGCGCAGGGCACCGGGGAGCTGTTTTTT. The encoded protein is CASSLGTAQGTGELFF.

The chain uses TRBV5-4 and TRBJ2-2, with 8 nucleotides matching TRBD1. CDR3 length equals 16 residues. CDR1 is SGHNT and CDR2 is YYREEE in the germline V gene (reference sequence). Unmatched junction bases numbered 5, after V lost 4 bases and J lost 0 bases. CDR3 residues: CASSQGQAPNTGELFF. CDR3 nucleotides: TGTGCCAGCAGCCAGGGACAGGCACCGAACACCGGGGAGCTGTTTTTT.

The CDR3 spells CATGEWTLSTNEKLFF. The DNA for the CDR3 is TGTGCCACCGGGGAGTGGACGCTCTCAACTAATGAAAAACTGTTTTTT. The V call is TRBV19, the J call TRBJ1-4; D not resolved. CDR3 length: 16 residues. Germline V gene sequence: CDR1 LNHDA, CDR2 SQIVND (reference sequence). Trimming removed 10 bases from V and 0 bases from J, with 18 bases in between.

The chain is built from TRBV6-5 and TRBJ2-7; D possibly corresponds to TRBD2 (6 bases). The V end lost 6 bases, the J end lost 3 bases, and 9 bases lay between the germline ends. CDR1 and CDR2 from the germline V gene are MNHEY and SVGAGI. This CDR3 contains 12 residues. The CDR3 region has the DNA TGTGCCAGCAGCCAGGGACTCTACGAGCAGTACTTC. It encodes CASSQGLYEQYF.